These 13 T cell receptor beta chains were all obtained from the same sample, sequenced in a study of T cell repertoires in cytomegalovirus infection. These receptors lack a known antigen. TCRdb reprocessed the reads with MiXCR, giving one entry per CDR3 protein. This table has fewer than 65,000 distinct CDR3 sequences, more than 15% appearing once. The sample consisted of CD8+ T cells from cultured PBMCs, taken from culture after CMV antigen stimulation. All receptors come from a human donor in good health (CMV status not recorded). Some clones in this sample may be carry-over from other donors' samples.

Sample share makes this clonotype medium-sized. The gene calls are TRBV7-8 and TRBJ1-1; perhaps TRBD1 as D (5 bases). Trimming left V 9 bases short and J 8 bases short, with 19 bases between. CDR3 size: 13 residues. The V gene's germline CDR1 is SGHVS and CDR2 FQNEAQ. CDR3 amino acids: CASGTDRRREAFF. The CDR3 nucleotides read TGTGCCAGTGGAACCGACAGAAGAAGAGAAGCTTTCTTT.

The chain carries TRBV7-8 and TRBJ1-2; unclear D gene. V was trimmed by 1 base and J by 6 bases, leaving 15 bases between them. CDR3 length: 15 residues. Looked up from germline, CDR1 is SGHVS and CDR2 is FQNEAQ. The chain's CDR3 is CASSLVNPDANGYTF. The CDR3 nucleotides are TGTGCCAGCAGCTTAGTTAATCCAGACGCGAATGGCTACACCTTC.

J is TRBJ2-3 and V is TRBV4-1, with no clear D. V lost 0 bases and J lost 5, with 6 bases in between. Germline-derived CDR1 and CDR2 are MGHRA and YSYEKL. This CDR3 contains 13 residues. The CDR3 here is CASSQEAGDTQYF. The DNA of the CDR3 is TGCGCCAGCAGCCAAGAGGCTGGAGATACGCAGTATTTT.

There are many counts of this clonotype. CDR3 region: CASCQGASEVNEQFF. The CDR3 DNA reads as TGTGCCAGCTGCCAAGGGGCTAGCGAAGTCAATGAGCAGTTCTTC. The rearrangement links TRBV6-1 to TRBJ2-1; D may be TRBD2 (6 bases). The CDR3 runs 15 residues. The germline V and J ends were trimmed by 8 bases and 6 bases, with 20 bases remaining between them. Germline CDR1 and CDR2: MNHNS and SASEGT.

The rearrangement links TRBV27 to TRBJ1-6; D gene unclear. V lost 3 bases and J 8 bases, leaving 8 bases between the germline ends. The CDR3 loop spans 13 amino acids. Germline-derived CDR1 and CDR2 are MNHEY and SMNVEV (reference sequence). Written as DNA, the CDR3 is TGTGCCAGCAGTTTGTTATCAGATTCACCCCTCCACTTT. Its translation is CASSLLSDSPLHF.

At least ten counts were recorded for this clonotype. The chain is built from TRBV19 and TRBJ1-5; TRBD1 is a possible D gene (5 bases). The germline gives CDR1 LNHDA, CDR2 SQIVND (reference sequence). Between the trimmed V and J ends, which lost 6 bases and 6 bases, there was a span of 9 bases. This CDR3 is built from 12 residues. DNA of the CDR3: TGTGCCAGTAGGGAGGGGTTTCAGCCCCAGCATTTT. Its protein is CASREGFQPQHF.

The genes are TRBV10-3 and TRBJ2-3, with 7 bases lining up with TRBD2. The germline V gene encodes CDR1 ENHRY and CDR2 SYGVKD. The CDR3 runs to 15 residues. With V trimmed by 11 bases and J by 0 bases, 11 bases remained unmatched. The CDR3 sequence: CASGVAGTSTDTQYF. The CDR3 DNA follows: TGTGCCTCGGGGGTAGCGGGTACCAGCACAGATACGCAGTATTTT.

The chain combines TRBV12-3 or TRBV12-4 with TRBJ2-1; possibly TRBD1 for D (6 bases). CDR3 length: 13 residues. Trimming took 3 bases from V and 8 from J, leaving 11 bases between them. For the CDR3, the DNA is TGTGCCAGCAGTTTGTCAGGGGTCGATGAGCAGTTCTTC. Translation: CASSLSGVDEQFF.

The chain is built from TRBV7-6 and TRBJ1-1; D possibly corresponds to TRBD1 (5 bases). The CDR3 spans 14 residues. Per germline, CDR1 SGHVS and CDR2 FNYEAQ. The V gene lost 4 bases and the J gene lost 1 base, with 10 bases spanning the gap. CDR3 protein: CASSSTASNTEAFF. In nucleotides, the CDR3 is TGTGCCAGCAGCTCGACAGCTTCGAACACTGAAGCTTTCTTT.

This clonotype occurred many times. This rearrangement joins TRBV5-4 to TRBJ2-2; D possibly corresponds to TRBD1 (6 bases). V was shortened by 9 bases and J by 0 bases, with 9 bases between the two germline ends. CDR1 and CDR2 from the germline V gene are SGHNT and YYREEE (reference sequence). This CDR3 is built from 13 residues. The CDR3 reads CAIGQTNTGELFF. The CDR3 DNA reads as TGTGCCATCGGACAGACGAACACCGGGGAGCTGTTTTTT.

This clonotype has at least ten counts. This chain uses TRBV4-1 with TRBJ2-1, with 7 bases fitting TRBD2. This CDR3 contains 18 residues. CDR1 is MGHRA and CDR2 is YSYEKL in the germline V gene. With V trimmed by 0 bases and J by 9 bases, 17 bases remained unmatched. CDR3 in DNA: TGCGCCAGCAGCCAAGATTGGGACGAGACAATGCCGGGAGGTGAGCAGTTCTTC. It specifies CASSQDWDETMPGGEQFF.

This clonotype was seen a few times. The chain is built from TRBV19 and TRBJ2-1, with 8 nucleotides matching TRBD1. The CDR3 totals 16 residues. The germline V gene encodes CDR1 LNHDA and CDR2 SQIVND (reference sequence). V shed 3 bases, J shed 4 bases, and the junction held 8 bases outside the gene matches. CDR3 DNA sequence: TGTGCCAGTAGTATTTTGGGACAGGCCGAATACAATGAGCAGTTCTTC. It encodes CASSILGQAEYNEQFF.

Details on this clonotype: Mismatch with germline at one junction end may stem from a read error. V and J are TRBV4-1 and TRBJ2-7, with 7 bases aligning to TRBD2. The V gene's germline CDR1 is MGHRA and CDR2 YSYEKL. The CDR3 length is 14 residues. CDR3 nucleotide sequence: TGCGCCAGCAGCCGACACGGGGGGAACTACGAGCAATACTTC. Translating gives CASSRHGGNYEQYF.